Here is one T cell receptor beta chain with its context. This clonotype appeared a few times. Its specific antigen is unknown. No much larger clone exists at a distance of one base, and base qualities are not known. Receptor libraries were prepared by 5' RACE. TCRdb shows the sequencer as Illumina MiSeq. Library preparation attached unique molecular identifiers to individual cDNA molecules for quantitative, reproducible TCR counting. The published analysis was carried out like this. A median of about 87,000 TCRs per sample was observed, with a range of roughly 23,224 to 700,000. V, J and CDR3 annotation of the TCR reads was carried out using the Decombinator software suite. For the PS versus PT1 abundance plots, all samples were subsampled to the same number of TCRs (28,000). Expanded TCRs were defined as absent before sensitization and observed at least eight times at the 2-week time point. TCRdb passed the public sequencing reads through fastp at Q25 and MiXCR, retaining productive beta sequences. All rows with the same CDR3 protein become a single entry with the most common DNA and genes. The authors' filters were not applied to this entry. For this sample the table gives approximately 81,000 distinct CDR3 sequences, of which about 8% were detected only once. Together, the top ten hold under 3% of the sample.

Unfractionated whole blood was collected in Tempus Blood RNA tubes, and total RNA was extracted from that blood. Roughly 5 healthy volunteers were used as TCR sequencing controls and were bled at day 0, 2 weeks and 6 weeks. This sample is part of a study of human T cells and chemical hapten exposure (dated by TCRdb to the early 2020s). Turning to the overall study: Libraries were pooled for sequencing, and variation in per-sample TCR yields was attributed mainly to small differences in library volumes within the pool. In alopecia patients, the study followed how the peripheral blood TCR repertoire changed in vivo over primary and secondary sensitization to diphenylcyclopropenone (DPC), a hapten. Both TCR alpha and TCR beta chains were sequenced from each blood RNA sample. Points the paper makes about the study in general: After repeated subsampling, the strength of the expansion versus patch-test correlation and the threshold at which it became significant changed. The number of TCRs above 1 in 1000 frequency did not change with DPC sensitization; there was no evidence of global repertoire structure alterations.

From a lookup of the germline V gene, CDR1 and CDR2 are ENHRY and SYGVKD. Deletion took 4 bases off V and 1 base off J, with a span of 9 bases between the germline ends. The CDR3 goes from the cysteine to the phenylalanine over 14 residues. Only the CDR3 part of the read is kept: 42 bases, read in frame from the first base. Recombination joined TRBV10-3 with TRBJ2-3; the D segment cannot be called with confidence. The TCR was taken from a male donor in good health. The base sequence is TGTGCCATCAGTGCCCCCGCCGGCACAGATACGCAGTATTTT. This encodes CAISAPAGTDTQYF.